The 32 T cell receptor beta chains in this list originate from one sample, sequenced in a study of T cells in Graves' hyperthyroidism and ophthalmopathy. What was amplified from RNA transcripts were TCR beta CDR3 regions. HTBI primers were used for first-round RT-PCR of the TCR CDR3. Using its own MiXCR run on the multiplex PCR reads, TCRdb lists one record per CDR3 protein. The data hold hundreds of thousands of distinct CDR3 sequences, with about 35% observed a single time. The specimen was blood. The receptors derive from a middle-aged woman with Graves' hyperthyroidism.

The table lists this clonotype with a count of one. The chain has TRBV29-1 and TRBJ2-7; 7 nucleotides agree with TRBD1. The V gene end was trimmed by 7 bases and the J gene end by 1 base; junction bases not matched to a gene: 4. CDR1 is SQVTM, CDR2 ANQGSEA, per germline. The CDR3 runs 12 residues. DNA of the CDR3: TGCAGCGCTGGACAGGCGTCCTACGAGCAGTACTTC. Translated, it gives CSAGQASYEQYF.

Points on this clonotype: A much larger clone differs from this one at a single base, so this may be a read error. This sequence joins TRBV2 and TRBJ1-2, with D unresolved. Trimming shortened V by 9 bases and J by 0 bases, and 5 bases separated the two germline ends. The CDR3 spans 11 residues. The germline gives CDR1 SNHLY, CDR2 FYNNEI. The CDR3 spells CASQPNYGYTF. The DNA of the CDR3 is TGTGCCAGTCAACCTAACTATGGCTACACCTTC.

The chain has TRBV29-1 and TRBJ2-3; maybe TRBD2 (6 bases). CDR3 length: 15 amino acids. CDR1 SQVTM and CDR2 ANQGSEA come from the germline V gene. CDR3 coding DNA: TGCACCGACCCCTCTAGCGCGACTAGCACAGATACGCAGTATTTT. Its protein is CTDPSSATSTDTQYF.

This clonotype was counted at least ten times. The CDR3 DNA sequence: TGCAGTGCCCTCGCGACCCGGACAGGAAGCACTGAAGCTTTCTTT. It encodes CSALATRTGSTEAFF. The chain is built from TRBV20-1 and TRBJ1-1, with 7 bases that match TRBD1. Germline V CDR1 and CDR2: DFQATT, SNEGSKA (reference sequence). The CDR3 has 15 residues. Germline trimming cut 6 bases from V and 4 bases from J; bases unmatched to any gene: 14.

This clonotype was picked up many times. The CDR3 spells CASSPSKNVLTF. Written as DNA, the CDR3 is TGTGCCAGCAGCCCGTCGAAGAACGTCCTGACTTTC. J is TRBJ2-6 and V is TRBV7-9, with D hard to call. V dropped 5 bases and J dropped 10 bases, with 9 bases sitting between them. Germline CDR1 reads SEHNR; CDR2 reads FQNEAQ (reference sequence). The CDR3 length is 12 residues.

This clonotype occurred many times. This chain uses TRBV10-3 with TRBJ1-4, with 9 bases matching TRBD1. In germline, CDR1 is ENHRY, CDR2 SYGVKD. The trim removed 10 bases at V and 5 bases at J, leaving 2 bases unmatched. CDR3 length: 12 residues. CDR3 DNA: TGTGCCACCGGACAGGGGAATGAAAAACTGTTTTTT. Its protein is CATGQGNEKLFF.

J is TRBJ1-1 and V is TRBV20-1; D ambiguous. Trimming took 2 bases from V and 8 from J, leaving 9 bases between them. The CDR3 loop spans 11 amino acids. In germline, CDR1 is DFQATT, CDR2 SNEGSKA (reference sequence). CDR3 region: CSARTGGEAFF. The CDR3 DNA reads TGCAGTGCTAGAACCGGAGGGGAAGCTTTCTTT.

This clonotype has ten or more counts. The chain carries TRBV25-1 and TRBJ1-1; no reliable D call. Germline assignment: CDR1 MGHDK and CDR2 SYGVNS. V shed 4 bases and J shed 9 bases, with 15 bases lying between them. The CDR3 is 13 amino acids. The CDR3 reads CASSVTEGVQAFF. CDR3 DNA: TGTGCCAGCAGTGTAACGGAGGGCGTCCAAGCTTTCTTT.

The rearrangement joins TRBV10-3 to TRBJ2-7; D possibly corresponds to TRBD1 (6 bases). Germline-derived CDR1 and CDR2 are ENHRY and SYGVKD. V was trimmed by 8 bases and J by 4 bases, leaving 9 bases between them. The CDR3 is 11 residues long. The DNA for the CDR3 is TGTGCCATCCGGGACAAATACGAGCAGTACTTC. It yields the protein CAIRDKYEQYF.

This clonotype was counted many times. The gene calls are TRBV7-3 and TRBJ2-7; 8 nucleotides agree with TRBD1. The CDR3 is made up of 13 amino acids. CDR1 and CDR2 from the germline V gene are SGHTA and FQGTGA. J was trimmed by 6 bases and V by 3 bases; bases with no gene match: 4. The CDR3 sequence: CASSFRQGSEQYF. The CDR3 region has the DNA TGTGCCAGCAGCTTCAGACAGGGGAGCGAGCAGTACTTC.

As to this clonotype: Since a much larger clone is just one base distant, this may be a read error. The chain has TRBV10-3 and TRBJ1-1; TRBD1 might be the D (5 bases). CDR1 ENHRY and CDR2 SYGVKD come from the germline V gene. The CDR3 loop spans 14 amino acids. The CDR3 region is CAISNGDLNTGAFF. CDR3 DNA sequence: TGTGCCATCAGTAACGGGGACTTGAACACTGGAGCTTTCTTT.

This clonotype was seen only a few times. This rearrangement joins TRBV25-1 to TRBJ2-3; 10 positions match TRBD2. Germline values: CDR1 MGHDK, CDR2 SYGVNS. The trim removed 10 bases at V and 5 bases at J, leaving 9 bases unmatched. The CDR3 is 14 amino acids. This CDR3 is CATTGGLAEDTQYF. Here the CDR3 DNA reads TGTGCCACCACGGGTGGACTAGCGGAAGATACGCAGTATTTT.

Many counts were recorded for this clonotype. The gene calls are TRBV5-6 and TRBJ2-5; no clear D. V lost 0 bases and J lost 1, with 7 bases in between. Germline V gene lookup returns CDR1 SGHDT and CDR2 YYEEEE. This CDR3 contains 14 residues. This CDR3 is CASSLVAVQETQYF. The CDR3 DNA sequence: TGTGCCAGCAGCTTGGTGGCGGTCCAAGAGACCCAGTACTTC.

With respect to this clonotype: This may come from a read error, since a much larger clone is one base off. The rearrangement joins TRBV7-9 to TRBJ2-6; D possibly corresponds to TRBD1 (6 bases). Per the germline V gene, CDR1 is SEHNR and CDR2 is FQNEAQ (reference sequence). This CDR3 is built from 16 residues. The CDR3 DNA sequence: TGTGCCAGCAGCTCGAACAGGGTTTCTGGGGCCAACGTCCTGGCTTTC. Translated: CASSSNRVSGANVLAF.

The CDR3 DNA follows: TGTGCCAGCAGTTTCGAAGGGACAGGGGTCACCGGGGAGCTGTTTTTT. Protein sequence: CASSFEGTGVTGELFF. V usage is TRBV12-3 or TRBV12-4 and J usage is TRBJ2-2, with 10 bases aligning to TRBD1. The length of the CDR3 is 16 residues. V lost 3 bases and J lost 4; bases outside the gene matches: 5.

Comments on this clonotype: This CDR3 is missing its conserved last phenylalanine or tryptophan, likely due to a read error. The chain has TRBV6-6 and TRBJ2-5, with 10 bases that match TRBD1. CDR1 is MNHNY, CDR2 SVGAGI, per germline (reference sequence). V was pared by 2 bases and J by 5 bases, with 5 bases of the junction left unmatched. This CDR3 is 15 amino acids long. The CDR3 spells CASSYRTGGIETQYS. The CDR3 region has the DNA TGTGCCAGCAGTTACCGGACAGGGGGGATCGAGACCCAGTACTCC.

This clonotype was detected ten times or more. V gene TRBV4-1 combines with J gene TRBJ1-6, with D uncertain. The CDR3 spans 14 residues. V was cut by 2 bases and J by 9 bases, with 11 bases left in between. The germline V gene has CDR1 MGHRA and CDR2 YSYEKL. The CDR3, as DNA: TGCGCCAGCAGCCAAAATGCCCGACCTTCACCCCTCCACTTT. Its translation is CASSQNARPSPLHF.

This clonotype has a handful of counts. The rearrangement uses TRBV20-1 and TRBJ2-7, with TRBD1 identical over 9 bases. This CDR3 spans 14 amino acids. The J segment lost 6 bases and the V segment lost 0 bases, leaving 6 bases of the junction unmatched. Looked up from germline, CDR1 is DFQATT and CDR2 is SNEGSKA (reference sequence). The CDR3 DNA reads as TGCAGTGCTAGAGAAGGGACAGGGTCTGTCGAGCAGTACTTC. Its protein is CSAREGTGSVEQYF.

The chain carries TRBV4-3 and TRBJ2-1; D possibly uses TRBD1 or TRBD2 (5 bases each). Germline V gene lookup returns CDR1 LGHNA and CDR2 YSLEER. Trimming shortened V by 0 bases and J by 10 bases, and 13 bases separated the two germline ends. There are 14 residues in the CDR3. CDR3 bases: TGCGCCAGCAGCCAAGAATCTATCGGGACGGAGCAGTTCTTC. It codes for CASSQESIGTEQFF.

In this sample, this clonotype turned up many times. The chain has TRBV4-1 and TRBJ1-5; D perhaps matches TRBD1 (5 bases). Trimming stripped 4 bases from V and 0 bases from J, with 16 bases between. CDR3 length equals 17 residues. The germline gives CDR1 MGHRA, CDR2 YSYEKL. The CDR3 DNA sequence: TGCGCCAGCAGCCCAACCGACAGCCCGAATAGCAATCAGCCCCAGCATTTT. Its protein is CASSPTDSPNSNQPQHF.

Worth noting for this clonotype: A much larger clonotype is one base distant, so this may be a read error. This chain uses TRBV9 with TRBJ1-2; D may be TRBD1 (5 bases). The CDR3 is 11 residues long. V was shortened by 7 bases and J by 8 bases, with 12 bases between the two germline ends. Germline CDR1 reads SGDLS; CDR2 reads YYNGEE. As DNA, the CDR3 is TGTGCCAGCGGCGGGGGGTCGGGCTACACCTTC. This gives the protein CASGGGSGYTF.

This clonotype was counted between two and nine times. The chain joins TRBV5-1 to TRBJ2-7; D is tentatively TRBD1 or TRBD2 (5 bases each). The CDR3 length is 14 residues. Per germline, CDR1 SGHRS and CDR2 YFSETQ. Deletions cut 8 bases from V and 0 bases from J, with 15 bases between. The CDR3 loop is CARQQGEGSYEQYF. The CDR3 region has the DNA TGCGCCAGGCAGCAGGGCGAGGGCTCCTACGAGCAGTACTTC.

This clonotype was counted ten times or more. The DNA of the CDR3 is TGTGCCAGTAACGAGGGGCGCGAGTCGGGTGAGCAGTACTTC. It encodes CASNEGRESGEQYF. The chain uses TRBV19 and TRBJ2-7, with D tentatively TRBD1 or TRBD2 (5 bases each). Trimming stripped 7 bases from V and 7 bases from J, with 20 bases between. This CDR3 region has 14 residues. CDR1 and CDR2 from the germline V gene are LNHDA and SQIVND (reference sequence). Full variable domain (rest looked up from reference TRBV19 and TRBJ2-7): DGGITQSPKYLFRKEGQNVTLSCEQNLNHDAMYWYRQDPGQGLRLIYYSQIVNDFQKGDIAEGYSVSREKKESFPLTVTSAQKNPTAFYLCASNEGRESGEQYFGPGTRLTVT.

The chain has TRBV6-5 and TRBJ2-7; 9 bases are a match to TRBD2. The CDR3 extends over 15 amino acids. Looked up from germline, CDR1 is MNHEY and CDR2 is SVGAGI. The trim removed 1 base at V and 1 base at J, leaving 2 bases unmatched. CDR3 in amino acids: CASSYFAGGSYEQYF. The DNA of the CDR3 is TGTGCCAGCAGTTACTTCGCGGGGGGGTCCTACGAGCAGTACTTC.

This clonotype has ten or more counts. The V call is TRBV7-6, the J call TRBJ1-1; 7 nucleotides line up with TRBD1. Germline-derived CDR1 and CDR2 are SGHVS and FNYEAQ. J was trimmed by 2 bases and V by 6 bases; bases with no gene match: 6. This CDR3 contains 14 residues. The CDR3 nucleotides are TGTGCCAGCAGTAGGGGACAGATTAACACTGAAGCTTTCTTT. Residues: CASSRGQINTEAFF.

Only a few counts were recorded for this clonotype. This chain uses TRBV20-1 with TRBJ2-2, with D perhaps matching TRBD2 (6 bases). Trimming took 5 bases from V and 3 from J, leaving 19 bases between them. Germline lookup yields CDR1 DFQATT and CDR2 SNEGSKA (reference sequence). The CDR3 runs to 16 residues. CDR3: CSASPEFSGDTGELFF. CDR3 in DNA: TGCAGTGCTTCCCCGGAGTTTAGCGGAGACACCGGGGAGCTGTTTTTT.

This clonotype came up many times. The rearrangement joins TRBV2 to TRBJ1-4, with D unresolved. The CDR3 sequence is 15 residues long. CDR1 is SNHLY and CDR2 is FYNNEI in the germline V gene. V shed 0 bases and J shed 4 bases, with 9 bases lying between them. This chain's CDR3 is CASSEALAGNEKLFF. CDR3 bases: TGTGCCAGCAGTGAAGCGCTAGCGGGTAATGAAAAACTGTTTTTT.

This clonotype was recorded many times. This chain links TRBV20-1 with TRBJ1-4; D might be TRBD1 (5 bases). Deletions cut 4 bases from V and 8 bases from J, with 17 bases between. Germline V lookup: CDR1 DFQATT, CDR2 SNEGSKA (reference sequence). The length of the CDR3 is 14 residues. CDR3 sequence reads: CSAIGPGSDEKLFF. Written as DNA, the CDR3 is TGCAGTGCTATTGGACCAGGGTCTGACGAAAAACTGTTTTTT.

This clonotype has a count of ten or more. The chain uses TRBV7-9 and TRBJ1-1; TRBD1 is a possible D gene (6 bases). The V and J ends lost 2 bases and 3 bases respectively, with 13 bases between them. The CDR3 covers 15 residues. The V gene's germline CDR1 is SEHNR and CDR2 FQNEAQ (reference sequence). CDR3 loop: CASSLKGGPDTEAFF. Here the CDR3 DNA reads TGTGCCAGCAGCTTAAAGGGGGGGCCTGACACTGAAGCTTTCTTT.

The V gene is TRBV11-2, the J gene TRBJ2-3; D might be TRBD1 (6 bases). The CDR3 has 16 residues. From germline, CDR1 is SGHAT and CDR2 FQNNGV. Trimming stripped 2 bases from V and 1 base from J, with 13 bases between. DNA for the CDR3: TGTGCCAGCAGCTTATATTCAGGGGCACGCACAGATACGCAGTATTTT. Residues: CASSLYSGARTDTQYF.

The chain employs TRBV7-9 and TRBJ1-5; no definite D call. Deletions cut 5 bases from V and 0 bases from J, with 11 bases between. This CDR3 region has 15 residues. Germline CDR1 and CDR2: SEHNR and FQNEAQ (reference sequence). Here the CDR3 DNA reads TGTGCCAGCAGCCACCGGGGTTATAGCAATCAGCCCCAGCATTTT. It is translated as CASSHRGYSNQPQHF.

This clonotype showed up just a few times. The chain employs TRBV6-2 or TRBV6-3 and TRBJ1-1; possible D gene TRBD1, 5 bases. With 2 bases removed from V and 14 bases from J, the gap between germline ends came to 15 bases. In germline, CDR1 is MNHEY, CDR2 SVGEGT. CDR3 length: 12 amino acids. As DNA, the CDR3 is TGTGCCAGCAGTTACCAGGGACCCCTCCTCTTCTTT. Its protein is CASSYQGPLLFF.